The 7 T cell receptor beta chains listed next were all sequenced from one sample in a study of blood T cell repertoires in COVID-19 (dated by TCRdb to between 2020 and 2021). The library was obtained by the immunoSEQ multiplex PCR assay. What TCRdb holds here is the immuneACCESS table cut down to in-frame rearrangements. Part of the clones is not present; checked against another copy, under half of the missing clones reflect an unresolved V gene, and the others are unexplained. This sample has about 270,000 clones in its table, and around 82% of those were observed once. The leading ten clones occupy approximately 5.9% of the sample. Sequencing used peripheral blood. These receptors originate from a man at least 80 years old with acute or convalescent COVID-19.

The chain has TRBV5-1 and TRBJ2-2; 10 bases align to TRBD2. This CDR3 has 15 residues. The junction had 4 bases not matched to a gene; V was cut back by 4 bases and J by 4 bases. Germline CDR1 and CDR2: SGHRS and YFSETQ. This chain's CDR3 is CASSEVAGGTGELFF. DNA for the CDR3: TGCGCCAGCAGCGAAGTAGCGGGGGGCACCGGGGAGCTGTTTTTT.

V is TRBV19 and J is TRBJ1-2; D remains unclear. The CDR3 is 14 amino acids. Trimming left V 5 bases short and J 0 bases short, with 10 bases between. Germline V lookup: CDR1 LNHDA, CDR2 SQIVND (reference sequence). This CDR3 reads CASSYVRSNYGYTF. Written as DNA, the CDR3 is TGTGCCAGTAGTTATGTGAGATCTAACTATGGCTACACCTTC.

This chain connects TRBV6-5 to TRBJ2-1; TRBD2 aligns across 7 bases. V lost 7 bases and J lost 0; bases outside the gene matches: 6. Germline CDR1 MNHEY, CDR2 SVGAGI. The CDR3 spans 15 residues. The CDR3 bases are TGTGCCAGCAAGGCTAGCGGAAACTCCTACAATGAGCAGTTCTTC. The encoded protein is CASKASGNSYNEQFF.

This clone occurred a few times. V gene TRBV28 combines with J gene TRBJ2-7; 9 bases are a match to TRBD1. Losses at the gene ends were 6 bases for V and 6 bases for J; bases not matched to a gene: 9. This CDR3 is 14 amino acids long. The germline V gene has CDR1 MDHEN and CDR2 SYDVKM. CDR3: CASRNRGRAGEQYF. The CDR3 DNA reads as TGTGCCAGCAGAAACAGGGGGCGCGCCGGCGAGCAGTACTTC.

The chain has TRBV11-2 and TRBJ2-7; no reliable D call. With 2 bases removed from V and 3 bases from J, the gap between germline ends came to 8 bases. The CDR3 is made up of 13 amino acids. CDR1 is SGHAT, CDR2 FQNNGV, per germline. CDR3 DNA sequence: TGTGCCAGCAGCTTATGGCCCAACTACGAGCAGTACTTC. Amino acids: CASSLWPNYEQYF.

The V gene is TRBV27, the J gene TRBJ1-3, with TRBD1 as a possible D gene (5 bases). V dropped 7 bases and J dropped 2 bases, with 6 bases sitting between them. The germline CDR1 and CDR2 sequences are MNHEY and SMNVEV (reference sequence). The length of the CDR3 is 12 residues. DNA of the CDR3: TGTGCCAGCAAGACAGCTGGAAACACCATATATTTT. It is translated as CASKTAGNTIYF.

In its sample, this clone was seen many times. CDR3 region: CASSQNTNQPQHF. CDR3 bases: TGTGCCAGCAGTCAGAATACCAATCAGCCCCAGCATTTT. The gene calls are TRBV11-3 and TRBJ1-5; no clear D. CDR1 and CDR2 from the germline V gene are SGHNT and YENEEA. V lost 6 bases to trimming and J lost 3 bases, with 9 bases between them. The CDR3 has 13 residues.